This TCR beta chain came from a study of T-cell reconstitution after alpha-beta-depleted transplantation in children. The sample holds one count of this clonotype. Unique molecular identifiers were incorporated when the TCRbeta library was constructed. TCRdb reanalysed the PCR reads using MiXCR and keeps one entry per CDR3 protein. The repertoire consists of 350,000 to 450,000 distinct CDR3 sequences, with around 20% occurring once and the leading ten covering less than 4.5%. Looked up from germline, CDR1 is DFQATT and CDR2 is SNEGSKA (reference sequence). V was cut by 6 bases and J by 2 bases, with 24 bases left in between. This CDR3 spans 17 amino acids.

The specimen comprised PBMCs from the stem cell graft donor, sampled from the stem cell graft. The V call is TRBV20-1, the J call TRBJ2-3; tentatively, D is TRBD2 (6 bases). The receptor was derived from a human donor who donated a stem cell graft to a child with acute myeloid leukemia. The CDR3 protein is CSADPSQARDSTDTQYF. The CDR3 DNA sequence: TGCAGTGCGGATCCTTCCCAAGCCCGGGACTCCACAGATACGCAGTATTTT.